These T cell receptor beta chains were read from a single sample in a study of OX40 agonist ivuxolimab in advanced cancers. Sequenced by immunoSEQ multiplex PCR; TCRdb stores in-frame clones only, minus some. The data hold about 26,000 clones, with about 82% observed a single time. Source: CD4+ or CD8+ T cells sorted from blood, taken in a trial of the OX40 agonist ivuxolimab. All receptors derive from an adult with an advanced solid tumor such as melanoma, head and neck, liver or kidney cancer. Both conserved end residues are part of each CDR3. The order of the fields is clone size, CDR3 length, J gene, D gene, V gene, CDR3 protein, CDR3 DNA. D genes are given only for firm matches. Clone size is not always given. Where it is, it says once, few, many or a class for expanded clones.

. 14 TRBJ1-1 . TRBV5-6 CASSSGLPHTEAFF TGTGCCAGCAGCTCGGGACTTCCGCACACTGAAGCTTTCTTT
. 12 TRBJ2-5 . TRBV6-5 CASSYSSETQYF TGTGCCAGCAGTTACTCGTCGGAGACCCAGTACTTC
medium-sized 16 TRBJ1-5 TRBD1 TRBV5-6 CASSLEGGNLDQPQHF TGTGCCAGCAGCTTGGAAGGGGGCAATTTGGATCAGCCCCAGCATTTT
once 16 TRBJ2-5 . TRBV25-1 CASSEWRQSDQETQYF TGTGCCAGCAGTGAATGGAGGCAGTCCGACCAAGAGACCCAGTACTTC
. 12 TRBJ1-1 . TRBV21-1 CASSRHSSEAFF TGTGCCAGCAGCAGACACAGCTCTGAAGCTTTCTTT
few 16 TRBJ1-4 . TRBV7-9 CAVAGDTDSTNEKLFF TGTGCTGTTGCGGGGGACACAGATTCAACTAATGAAAAACTGTTTTTT
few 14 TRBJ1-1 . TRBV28 CASSLVRANTEAFF TGTGCCAGCAGTTTAGTCAGGGCGAACACTGAAGCTTTCTTT
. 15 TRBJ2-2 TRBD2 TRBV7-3 CASSPSSGSAGELFF TGTGCCAGCAGCCCATCTAGCGGGAGTGCCGGGGAGCTGTTTTTT
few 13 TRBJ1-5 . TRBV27 CASSPWGNQPQHF TGTGCCAGCAGCCCCTGGGGCAATCAGCCCCAGCATTTT
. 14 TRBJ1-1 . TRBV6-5 CASSYSTDADEAFF TGTGCCAGCAGTTACTCGACAGATGCCGATGAAGCTTTCTTT
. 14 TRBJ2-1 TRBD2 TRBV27 CASSLGGLALEQFF TGTGCCAGCAGTTTAGGAGGACTAGCGCTTGAGCAGTTCTTC
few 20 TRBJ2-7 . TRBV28 CASSSLREDHWASHPYEQYF TGTGCCAGCAGTTCACTCCGGGAAGATCATTGGGCCTCCCATCCCTACGAGCAGTACTTC